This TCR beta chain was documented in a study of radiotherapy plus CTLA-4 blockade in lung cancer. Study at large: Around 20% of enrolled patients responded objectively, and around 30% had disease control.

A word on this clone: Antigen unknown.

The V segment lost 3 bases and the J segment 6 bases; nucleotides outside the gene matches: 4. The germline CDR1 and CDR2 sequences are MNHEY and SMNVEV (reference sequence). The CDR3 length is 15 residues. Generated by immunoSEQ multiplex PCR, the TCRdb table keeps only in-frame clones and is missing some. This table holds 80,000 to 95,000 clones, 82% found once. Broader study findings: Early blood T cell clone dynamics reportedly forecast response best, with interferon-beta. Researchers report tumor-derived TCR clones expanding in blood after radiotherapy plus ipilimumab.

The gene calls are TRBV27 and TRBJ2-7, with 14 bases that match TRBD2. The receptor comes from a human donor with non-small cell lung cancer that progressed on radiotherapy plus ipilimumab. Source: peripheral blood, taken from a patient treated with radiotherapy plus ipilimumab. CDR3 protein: CASSLGTSGSGEQYF. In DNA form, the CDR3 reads TGTGCCAGCAGTTTGGGGACTAGCGGGAGCGGCGAGCAGTACTTC.